Listed below are T cell receptor beta chains from one sample, sequenced in a study of OX40 agonist ivuxolimab in advanced cancers. Clones were sequenced by immunoSEQ multiplex PCR, and TCRdb holds only the in-frame ones, with some missing. The sample carries tens of thousands of clones, 80% to 90% recorded once. The sequenced sample was CD4+ or CD8+ T cells sorted from blood, obtained in a trial of the OX40 agonist ivuxolimab. The origin of the receptors is an adult with an advanced solid tumor such as melanoma, head and neck, liver or kidney cancer. The CDR3 runs from the conserved cysteine through the conserved F or W. A D gene is named only where the DNA matches it firmly. Clone size appears in some rows only: once, few, many, or a class for an expanded clone.

>-|TRBV7-9|-|TRBJ2-6
TGTGCCAGCAGCTCGACTCTGGGGGCTGGGGCCAACGTCCTGACTTTC
CASSSTLGAGANVLTF
>-|TRBV28|-|TRBJ1-2
TGTGCCGGGGGGGAATCGAACTATGGCTACACCTTC
CAGGESNYGYTF
>-|TRBV7-9|once|TRBJ1-4
TGTGCCAGCAGCCCCGAATACTCTAATGAAAAACTGTTTTTT
CASSPEYSNEKLFF
>TRBD2|TRBV6-1|-|TRBJ2-7
TGTGCCAGCAGTGGACTGGGAGGGTCCTACGAGCAGTACTTC
CASSGLGGSYEQYF
>TRBD1|TRBV9|-|TRBJ1-2
TGTGCCAGCAGAGACAGGGTTTCGGGCTACACCTTC
CASRDRVSGYTF
>-|TRBV11-2|once|TRBJ2-1
TGTGCCAGCAGCCCCATTGGAGAGGCCCACCACCACGTCTACAATGAGCAGTTCTTC
CASSPIGEAHHHVYNEQFF
>TRBD2|TRBV30|-|TRBJ2-1
TGTGCCTGTACCGGGACTAGCGGGCCCAGCTCCTACAATGAGCAGTTCTTC
CACTGTSGPSSYNEQFF
>TRBD1|TRBV7-9|few|TRBJ1-1
TGTGCCAGCAGTTATGCAGGGGGGTCGAGCACTGAAGCTTTCTTT
CASSYAGGSSTEAFF
>-|TRBV27|once|TRBJ1-4
TGTGCCAGCAGTTTAACCCAAGGCCTAGAAAAATTGTTTTTT
CASSLTQGLEKLFF
>TRBD2|TRBV27|-|TRBJ2-1
TGTGCCAGCAGTTTATTTGCGGGAGGGCCTCATGAGCAGTTCTTC
CASSLFAGGPHEQFF
>-|TRBV11-2|-|TRBJ2-3
TGTGCCAGCAGGCAACTAGGAGATACGCAGTATTTT
CASRQLGDTQYF
>-|TRBV5-1|once|TRBJ2-1
TGCGCCAGCATACAGGGACCCTACTCCTACAATGAGCAGTTCTTC
CASIQGPYSYNEQFF
>-|TRBV4-2|-|TRBJ1-4
TGTGCCAGCAGTGAGTTTTACAATGAAAAACTGTTTTTT
CASSEFYNEKLFF
>TRBD2|TRBV4-1|-|TRBJ2-7
TGCGCCAGCAGCCAAGAGGGGCCAGCGGGAGGTTTCTACGAGCAGTACTTC
CASSQEGPAGGFYEQYF
>TRBD2|TRBV5-6|-|TRBJ2-3
TGTGCCAGCAGCTTGGGCGGGGGGGCGGCAGATACGCAGTATTTT
CASSLGGGAADTQYF
>-|TRBV29-1|-|TRBJ1-5
TGCAGCGCCCGGGGCGGGGGCAATCAGCCCCAGCATTTT
CSARGGGNQPQHF
>-|TRBV27|-|TRBJ2-1
TGTGCCAGCAGTCCTCGAGGGTGGAATGAGCAGTTCTTC
CASSPRGWNEQFF
>-|TRBV5-4|-|TRBJ1-1
TGTGCCAGCAGCTCGGGACTCTATGAAGCTTTCTTT
CASSSGLYEAFF